The rows below give T cell receptor beta chains drawn from one sample of a study of cytomegalovirus exposure and HLA in healthy donors. Only in-frame clones appear in the TCRdb table, and some are missing; sequencing was by immunoSEQ multiplex PCR. This table has tens of thousands of clones, roughly 70% appearing once. The material sequenced was PBMCs. The source is a woman in her forties or fifties in good health and CMV-seropositive. CDR3s include the opening cysteine and the closing phenylalanine or tryptophan. The D gene is left open where the match is weak. Rows give clone size only sometimes, using once, few, many, or a class for an expanded clone.

CDR3 protein	CDR3 DNA	J gene	clone size	D gene	V gene
CASSEGGQPQHF	TGTGCCAGCAGTGAAGGCGGTCAGCCCCAGCATTTT	TRBJ1-5	once	-	TRBV25-1
CASSVPPAGELFF	TGTGCCAGCAGCGTCCCCCCCGCCGGGGAGCTGTTTTTT	TRBJ2-2	-	-	TRBV9
CASSPSGTQYF	TGTGCCAGCTCACCCTCGGGGACCCAGTACTTC	TRBJ2-5	-	-	TRBV18
CASRRLRSGSYNEQFF	TGTGCCAGCAGGAGGTTACGAAGCGGGTCTTACAATGAGCAGTTCTTC	TRBJ2-1	-	-	TRBV28
CASSLGGGTEAFF	TGTGCCAGCAGCTTAGGGGGAGGAACTGAAGCTTTCTTT	TRBJ1-1	-	-	TRBV7-9
CASSSRDINQETQYF	TGTGCCAGCAGCTCCCGGGACATCAACCAAGAGACCCAGTACTTC	TRBJ2-5	few	-	TRBV7-9
CASSLGGAGTDTQYF	TGTGCCAGCAGCTTAGGGGGGGCGGGCACAGATACGCAGTATTTT	TRBJ2-3	-	-	TRBV7-3
CASSLVGLAREQYF	TGTGCCAGCAGTTTGGTTGGCCTAGCTCGGGAGCAGTACTTC	TRBJ2-7	few	-	TRBV28
CASSLDSGTGVSGYTF	TGTGCCAGCAGCCTCGATTCCGGGACAGGGGTCTCTGGCTACACCTTC	TRBJ1-2	few	TRBD1	TRBV7-9
CASSQVWGPGANVLTF	TGCGCCAGCAGCCAAGTCTGGGGGCCTGGGGCCAACGTCCTGACTTTC	TRBJ2-6	-	-	TRBV4-3
CASSQSGGTFTGELFF	TGCGCCAGCAGCCAGAGCGGGGGGACTTTCACCGGGGAGCTGTTTTTT	TRBJ2-2	-	TRBD2	TRBV4-1
CASSFLSVGNTIYF	TGTGCCAGCAGCTTTCTAAGTGTTGGAAACACCATATATTTT	TRBJ1-3	-	-	TRBV7-2
CATSRDRGGPGSYNSPLHF	TGTGCCACCAGCAGAGATCGAGGGGGACCCGGCTCCTATAATTCACCCCTCCACTTT	TRBJ1-6	-	-	TRBV15
CASSSLTTGANVLTF	TGTGCCAGCTCGAGCCTGACTACCGGGGCCAACGTCCTGACTTTC	TRBJ2-6	-	-	TRBV18
CASSELGKHGYTF	TGCGCCAGCAGTGAACTCGGGAAACATGGCTACACCTTC	TRBJ1-2	few	-	TRBV10-1
CASSLPGGPYEQYF	TGTGCCAGCAGTTTGCCGGGGGGCCCCTACGAGCAGTACTTC	TRBJ2-7	-	-	TRBV28
CASSRTGGYEQYF	TGTGCCAGCAGCAGGACAGGGGGTTACGAGCAGTACTTC	TRBJ2-7	-	TRBD1	TRBV9
CASSESWSSGSSYNEQFF	TGCGCCAGCAGTGAGTCGTGGTCTAGCGGGAGCTCCTACAATGAGCAGTTCTTC	TRBJ2-1	-	TRBD2	TRBV10-1
CASSPGDTDTQYF	TGTGCCAGCAGTCCAGGGGACACAGATACGCAGTATTTT	TRBJ2-3	-	-	TRBV6-4